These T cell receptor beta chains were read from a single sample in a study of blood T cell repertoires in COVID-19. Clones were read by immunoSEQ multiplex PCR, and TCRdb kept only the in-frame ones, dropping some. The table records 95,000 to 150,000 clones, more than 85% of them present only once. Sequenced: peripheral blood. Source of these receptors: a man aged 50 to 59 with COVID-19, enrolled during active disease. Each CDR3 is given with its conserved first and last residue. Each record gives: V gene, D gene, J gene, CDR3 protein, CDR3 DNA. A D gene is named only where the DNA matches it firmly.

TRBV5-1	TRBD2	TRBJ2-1	CASSLDRPRLADYNEQFF	TGCGCCAGCAGCTTGGACCGACCCCGACTAGCGGACTACAATGAGCAGTTCTTC
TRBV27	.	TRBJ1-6	CASRLGVMRGSPLHF	TGTGCCAGCAGGCTCGGGGTGATGAGAGGTTCACCCCTCCACTTT
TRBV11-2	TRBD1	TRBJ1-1	CASSFLEGAGTEAFF	TGTGCCAGCAGCTTTCTGGAGGGGGCAGGGACTGAAGCTTTCTTT
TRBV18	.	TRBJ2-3	CASSPRDGTWDTQYF	TGTGCCAGCTCACCCCGGGACGGGACATGGGATACGCAGTATTTT
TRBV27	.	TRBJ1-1	CASSLGTGMNTEAFF	TGTGCCAGCAGTTTAGGTACAGGGATGAACACTGAAGCTTTCTTT
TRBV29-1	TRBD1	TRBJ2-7	CSAAGTGAYEQYF	TGCAGCGCCGCAGGGACAGGAGCCTACGAGCAGTACTTC
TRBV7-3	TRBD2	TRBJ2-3	CASSSTSGRAASTDTQYF	TGTGCCAGCAGCTCGACTAGCGGGAGGGCCGCGAGCACAGATACGCAGTATTTT
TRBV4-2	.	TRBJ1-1	CASSFGGPNTEAFF	TGTGCCAGCAGCTTCGGCGGTCCGAACACTGAAGCTTTCTTT
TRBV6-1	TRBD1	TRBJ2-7	CASSEGRTGALEQYF	TGTGCCAGCAGTGAAGGTAGGACAGGTGCGTTAGAGCAGTACTTC
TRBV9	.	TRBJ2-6	CASSVPRPSGGLFSGANVLTF	TGTGCCAGCAGCGTACCCCGCCCCTCGGGGGGCCTTTTCTCTGGGGCCAACGTCCTGACTTTC
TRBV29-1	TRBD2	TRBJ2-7	CSVERGTSGNEQYF	TGCAGCGTTGAGAGGGGGACTAGCGGGAACGAGCAGTACTTC